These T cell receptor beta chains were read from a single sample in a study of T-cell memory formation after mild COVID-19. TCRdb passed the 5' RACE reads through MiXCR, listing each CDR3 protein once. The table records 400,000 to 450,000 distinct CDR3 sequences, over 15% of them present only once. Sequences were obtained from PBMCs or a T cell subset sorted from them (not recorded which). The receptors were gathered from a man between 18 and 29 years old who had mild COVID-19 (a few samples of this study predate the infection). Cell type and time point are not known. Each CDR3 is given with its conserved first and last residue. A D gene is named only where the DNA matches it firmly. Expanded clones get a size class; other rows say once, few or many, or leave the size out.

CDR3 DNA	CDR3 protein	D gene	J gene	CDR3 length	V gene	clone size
TGTGCCAGCAGCTTAGGCCAGTATTACTCTGGAAACACCATATATTTT	CASSLGQYYSGNTIYF	-	TRBJ1-3	16	TRBV13	-
TGCAGTGCTAGAGATAGCGGACATTTCGATGAGCAGTTCTTC	CSARDSGHFDEQFF	-	TRBJ2-1	14	TRBV20-1	few
TGTGCCAGCAGTGAATTTGCAGGGGCTGGAGAGACCCAGTACTTC	CASSEFAGAGETQYF	-	TRBJ2-5	15	TRBV2	-
TGTGCCAGCAGCCAAGTGGGACAGCCCTACGAGCAGTACTTC	CASSQVGQPYEQYF	TRBD1	TRBJ2-7	14	TRBV3-1	few
TGTGCCAGCAGTTTAGAAGCACTAGCGGGGGGGCGAACCGGGGAGCTGTTTTTT	CASSLEALAGGRTGELFF	TRBD2	TRBJ2-2	18	TRBV27	-
TGTGCCAGCAGCGCAACGACAGGGTGGGGCACAGATACGCAGTATTTT	CASSATTGWGTDTQYF	TRBD1	TRBJ2-3	16	TRBV7-9	few
TGTGCCAGCAGCTTAGGTCTCGGCTACACCTTC	CASSLGLGYTF	-	TRBJ1-2	11	TRBV7-2	many
TGTGCCAGCAGCTACCCCCCGCTGGTACCTCAGTACTTC	CASSYPPLVPQYF	-	TRBJ2-4	13	TRBV7-2	many
TGTGCCATCAATCGACTACCCCTCCACTTT	CAINRLPLHF	-	TRBJ1-6	10	TRBV6-4	few
TGTGCCAGCAGTAGGGACAGAGGATTCTACAATGAGCAGTTCTTC	CASSRDRGFYNEQFF	TRBD1	TRBJ2-1	15	TRBV6-2/TRBV6-3	-
TGTGCCAGCAGTCCCAGGATGAACTCTGGAAACACCATATATTTT	CASSPRMNSGNTIYF	-	TRBJ1-3	15	TRBV28	-
TGTGCCAGCAGTTACGTCCCGGGACAGGGCGATCAGCCCCAGCATTTT	CASSYVPGQGDQPQHF	TRBD1	TRBJ1-5	16	TRBV6-2/TRBV6-3	few
TGTGCCAGCAGGACCCGGACAGATGGAAACACCATATATTTT	CASRTRTDGNTIYF	-	TRBJ1-3	14	TRBV7-9	-
TGTGCCAGCAGGAGGACAGGGGGACAAGAGACCCAGTACTTC	CASRRTGGQETQYF	TRBD1	TRBJ2-5	14	TRBV7-9	-
TGCGCCAGCAGTTCGGACTCAGGGGGCTTCTATGGCTACACCTTC	CASSSDSGGFYGYTF	TRBD1	TRBJ1-2	15	TRBV5-1	-
TGTGCCAGCAGCTTGAGACGGGACTCCCTTTACGAGCAGTACTTC	CASSLRRDSLYEQYF	-	TRBJ2-7	15	TRBV7-9	few
TGTGCCAGCAGCTCAGGCACAGATACGCAGTATTTT	CASSSGTDTQYF	-	TRBJ2-3	12	TRBV7-2	many
TGTGCCAGCAGCCTGGGACAGCCGAACACTGAAGCTTTCTTT	CASSLGQPNTEAFF	TRBD1	TRBJ1-1	14	TRBV7-8	many
TGCAGTGCTAGATCGCCGGGACAGGGACGCAATGAGCAGTTCTTC	CSARSPGQGRNEQFF	TRBD1	TRBJ2-1	15	TRBV20-1	-
TGTGCCAGCGGACGACTCACAGATACGCAGTATTTT	CASGRLTDTQYF	-	TRBJ2-3	12	TRBV5-6	-
TGCGCCAGCAGCCCGTTTGGGGTCAACTTAGGGGATACGCAGTATTTT	CASSPFGVNLGDTQYF	-	TRBJ2-3	16	TRBV5-1	few
TGCGCCAGCAGAGATAGGGCTTATAACTATGGCTACACCTTC	CASRDRAYNYGYTF	-	TRBJ1-2	14	TRBV10-2	-